The 26 T cell receptor beta chains reported below all come from one sample, sequenced in a study of cytomegalovirus exposure and HLA in healthy donors. This table comes from immunoSEQ multiplex PCR, and its TCRdb copy is limited to in-frame clones, with some not included. The sample records 100,000 to 150,000 clones, approximately 91% being singletons. Sequenced sample: PBMCs. The source of these receptors is a woman aged 18-35 years in good health and CMV-seronegative.

The CDR3 is CASSQDQVYEQYF. For the CDR3, the DNA is TGTGCCAGCAGCCAAGATCAGGTCTACGAGCAGTACTTC. The gene calls are TRBV4-2 and TRBJ2-7; no firm D call. The CDR3 covers 13 residues. V was pared by 0 bases and J by 3 bases, with 6 bases between. CDR1 and CDR2 (germline): LGHNA, YNFKEQ.

This chain connects TRBV5-1 to TRBJ2-2; perhaps TRBD2 as D (5 bases). The CDR3 sequence is 16 residues long. Germline V gene lookup returns CDR1 SGHRS and CDR2 YFSETQ. Trimming removed 1 base at V and 1 base at J, with 11 bases between. The DNA for the CDR3 is TGCGCCAGCAGCTTGTCTAGCAGAGGGAACACCGGGGAGCTGTTTTTT. Its translation is CASSLSSRGNTGELFF.

The chain carries TRBV4-2 and TRBJ1-1; 8 bases are a match to TRBD1. Per germline, CDR1 LGHNA and CDR2 YNFKEQ. CDR3 size: 13 residues. The junction had 4 bases not matched to a gene; V was cut back by 6 bases and J by 4 bases. The CDR3 here is CASRNRGFTEAFF. The CDR3 nucleotides are TGTGCCAGCAGAAACAGGGGGTTCACTGAAGCTTTCTTT.

The V and J genes are TRBV5-6 and TRBJ2-7; D remains ambiguous. Trimming stripped 1 base from V and 6 bases from J, with 11 bases between. This CDR3 spans 13 amino acids. Germline values: CDR1 SGHDT, CDR2 YYEEEE. Here the CDR3 reads CASSLFLGSEQYF. CDR3 in DNA: TGTGCCAGCAGCTTGTTCCTCGGTTCCGAGCAGTACTTC.

In its sample, this clone was seen a few times. The chain joins TRBV10-3 to TRBJ2-7, with 7 bases fitting TRBD1. J gave up 2 bases and V 4 bases, and 5 bases lay outside the gene matches. The germline gives CDR1 ENHRY, CDR2 SYGVKD. This CDR3 comprises 14 residues. CDR3 DNA: TGTGCCATCAGTGTACAGGGGCCAACCTACGAGCAGTACTTC. Its protein is CAISVQGPTYEQYF.

This chain joins TRBV6-5 and TRBJ2-2, with 8 bases that match TRBD1. The CDR3 is 14 amino acids. Germline V gives CDR1 MNHEY, CDR2 SVGAGI. Unmatched junction bases numbered 8, after V lost 7 bases and J lost 7 bases. The CDR3, as DNA: TGTGCCAGCAAGCCGCAGGGGGCTGGCGGGGAGCTGTTTTTT. Protein product: CASKPQGAGGELFF.

The chain is built from TRBV30 and TRBJ1-4, with D possibly being TRBD1 (6 bases). The CDR3 covers 11 residues. Germline CDR1 reads GTSNPN; CDR2 reads SVGIG (reference sequence). CDR3 loop: CAGGDREKLFF. For the CDR3, the DNA is TGTGCAGGGGGGGATCGGGAAAAACTGTTTTTT.

The CDR3 protein is CASSFSGGWKAFF. CDR3 bases: TGTGCCAGCAGCTTCTCAGGGGGGTGGAAAGCTTTCTTT. The chain has TRBV11-2 and TRBJ1-1, with 7 nucleotides matching TRBD1. The CDR3 spans 13 residues. Germline V gene data show CDR1 as SGHAT and CDR2 as FQNNGV. The V segment lost 3 bases and the J segment 9 bases; nucleotides outside the gene matches: 7. Using reference TRBV11-2 and TRBJ1-1 for the parts outside the CDR3, the full variable domain is EAGVAQSPRYKIIEKRQSVAFWCNPISGHATLYWYQQILGQGPKLLIQFQNNGVVDDSQLPKDRFSAERLKGVDSTLKIQPAKLEDSAVYLCASSFSGGWKAFFGQGTRLTVV.

The gene calls are TRBV11-2 and TRBJ2-2; 9 bases line up with TRBD2. The V segment lost 1 base and the J segment 0 bases; nucleotides outside the gene matches: 0. Germline lookup yields CDR1 SGHAT and CDR2 FQNNGV. This CDR3 region has 16 residues. The CDR3 region is CASSLVAGANTGELFF. DNA of the CDR3: TGTGCCAGCAGCTTAGTAGCGGGAGCGAACACCGGGGAGCTGTTTTTT.

The chain links TRBV19 to TRBJ1-4; D not certain. This CDR3 is built from 16 residues. The germline V and J ends were trimmed by 1 base and 5 bases, with 14 bases remaining between them. Per the germline V gene, CDR1 is LNHDA and CDR2 is SQIVND (reference sequence). The CDR3 spells CASSIGRLGRNEKLFF. The CDR3 DNA is TGTGCCAGTAGTATAGGGAGGCTCGGAAGAAATGAAAAACTGTTTTTT.

The CDR3 sequence: CASSLTGTGGEQYF. In DNA, the CDR3 is TGTGCCAGCAGTCTAACCGGGACAGGGGGCGAGCAGTACTTC. This chain links TRBV28 with TRBJ2-7; TRBD1 agrees at 11 bases. V dropped 5 bases and J dropped 6; count of bases not matched to a gene: 6. The CDR3 consists of 14 residues. Germline V CDR1 and CDR2: MDHEN, SYDVKM.

The chain recombines TRBV11-2 with TRBJ2-1; TRBD1 matches at 8 bases. Germline CDR1 SGHAT, CDR2 FQNNGV. CDR3 length equals 15 residues. V was clipped by 4 bases and J by 8 bases; unmatched bases: 10. CDR3 loop: CASSSTGVRGHEQFF. The CDR3, as DNA: TGTGCCAGCAGCTCGACAGGGGTAAGGGGACATGAGCAGTTCTTC.

The chain combines TRBV11-2 with TRBJ1-2; D not resolved. The CDR3 contains 15 residues. Germline loops: CDR1 SGHAT, CDR2 FQNNGV. V was clipped by 1 base and J by 3 bases, with 12 bases between them. The CDR3 DNA is TGTGCCAGCAGCTTAGTGGCGTCGCGGGACTATGGCTACACCTTC. Protein: CASSLVASRDYGYTF.

This chain joins TRBV9 and TRBJ1-1; weak D call: TRBD1 (6 bases). The CDR3 runs to 14 residues. Germline V gives CDR1 SGDLS, CDR2 YYNGEE. Deletions cut 2 bases from V and 5 bases from J, with 13 bases between. Here the CDR3 reads CASSVGTRGTEAFF. The CDR3 nucleotides are TGTGCCAGCAGCGTTGGGACAAGGGGGACTGAAGCTTTCTTT.

This clone was detected only once. J is TRBJ2-1 and V is TRBV5-1, with 10 bases that match TRBD1. CDR1 and CDR2 from the germline V gene are SGHRS and YFSETQ. This CDR3 contains 15 residues. Unmatched junction bases numbered 10, after V lost 3 bases and J lost 10 bases. CDR3 loop: CASSSSGTGAFEQFF. CDR3 sequence (DNA): TGCGCCAGCAGCTCTTCCGGGACAGGGGCATTCGAGCAGTTCTTC.

CDR3 in DNA: TGTGCCAGCAGCCTTCATATGGGAGAAGCTAATGAAAAACTGTTTTTT. Encoded protein: CASSLHMGEANEKLFF. The rearrangement joins TRBV4-2 to TRBJ1-4; the D is unclear. This CDR3 is built from 16 residues. Germline V gene lookup returns CDR1 LGHNA and CDR2 YNFKEQ. V was clipped by 4 bases and J by 3 bases, with 15 bases between them.

This chain connects TRBV27 to TRBJ2-7, with a weak D call TRBD2 (5 bases). CDR1 and CDR2 from the germline V gene are MNHEY and SMNVEV (reference sequence). V gave up 6 bases and J gave up 3 bases, with 15 bases separating them. The CDR3 loop spans 14 amino acids. CDR3 sequence reads: CASRADLFNYEQYF. CDR3 DNA: TGTGCCAGCAGAGCGGATCTCTTTAACTACGAGCAGTACTTC.

This chain connects TRBV7-3 to TRBJ2-1; D possibly corresponds to TRBD2 (6 bases). CDR3 length equals 15 residues. The V end was cut by 4 bases, the J end by 8 bases, with 18 bases between. From germline, CDR1 is SGHTA and CDR2 FQGTGA. Here the CDR3 DNA reads TGTGCCAGCAGCTCCATCCGGGGGAATAGGGATGAGCAGTTCTTC. This translates into CASSSIRGNRDEQFF. Variable domain in full (rest from reference TRBV7-3 and TRBJ2-1): GAGVSQTPSNKVTEKGKYVELRCDPISGHTALYWYRQSLGQGPEFLIYFQGTGAADDSGLPNDRFFAVRPEGSVSTLKIQRTERGDSAVYLCASSSIRGNRDEQFFGPGTRLTVL.

V usage is TRBV19 and J usage is TRBJ2-7; the D is unclear. This CDR3 is 12 amino acids long. V lost 4 bases and J 2 bases, leaving 6 bases between the germline ends. Germline loops: CDR1 LNHDA, CDR2 SQIVND (reference sequence). The CDR3 nucleotides are TGTGCCAGTAGTAGAGCTCCCTACGAGCAGTACTTC. Amino acid sequence: CASSRAPYEQYF.

This clone has only a few counts. CDR3 in DNA: TGTGCCAGCAGTTTGGCCGGGGATTCTTGGTCCTACGAGCAGTACTTC. Its translation: CASSLAGDSWSYEQYF. This rearrangement joins TRBV28 to TRBJ2-7; D may be TRBD2 (5 bases). The CDR3 has 16 residues. V lost 3 bases, J lost 1 base, and 16 bases lay in between. Germline V CDR1 and CDR2: MDHEN, SYDVKM.

The J gene is TRBJ2-7, the V gene TRBV10-3, with TRBD1 as a possible D gene (6 bases). The CDR3 has 14 amino acids. CDR1 is ENHRY and CDR2 is SYGVKD in the germline V gene. Trimming removed 6 bases at V and 0 bases at J, with 12 bases between. For the CDR3, the DNA is TGTGCCATCAGAAGCCAAGGGGGCTCCTACGAGCAGTACTTC. As protein: CAIRSQGGSYEQYF.

The chain links TRBV6-1 to TRBJ2-7; 9 positions agree with TRBD1. Trimming at V came to 3 bases and at J to 4 bases, leaving 10 bases not matched to a gene. Germline V gives CDR1 MNHNS, CDR2 SASEGT. The CDR3 extends over 16 amino acids. CDR3 region: CASSDTGGEIRYEQYF. CDR3 bases: TGTGCCAGCAGTGATACAGGGGGCGAAATTCGGTACGAGCAGTACTTC.

This clone was seen a handful of times. The chain joins TRBV15 to TRBJ1-5; D call uncertain. Per the germline V gene, CDR1 is LNHNV and CDR2 is YYDKDF (reference sequence). V lost 3 bases and J 0 bases, leaving 9 bases between the germline ends. The CDR3 loop spans 15 amino acids. CDR3 region: CATSRAPGSNQPQHF. CDR3 bases: TGTGCCACCAGCAGGGCTCCAGGTAGCAATCAGCCCCAGCATTTT.

This chain links TRBV7-9 with TRBJ2-7; 10 bases map to TRBD1. The germline V gene has CDR1 SEHNR and CDR2 FQNEAQ (reference sequence). The length of the CDR3 is 14 residues. V gave up 2 bases and J gave up 5 bases; unmatched junction bases: 3. The CDR3 DNA reads as TGTGCCAGCAGCTTATACGGGACAGGGGACGAGCAGTACTTC. Residues: CASSLYGTGDEQYF.

This rearrangement joins TRBV21-1 to TRBJ2-1; TRBD2 is taken as the D call from the table, unchecked against the DNA. TRBV21-1 is labeled a pseudogene. This CDR3 comprises 17 residues. DNA of the CDR3: TGTGCCAGCAGCAAACGGGGTTGGCGGGAGGAGATCGATGAGCAGTTCTTC. Its protein product is CASSKRGWREEIDEQFF.

V and J are TRBV9 and TRBJ1-1, with 10 bases that match TRBD1. The V segment lost 4 bases and the J segment 7 bases; nucleotides outside the gene matches: 10. Germline lookup yields CDR1 SGDLS and CDR2 YYNGEE. The CDR3 sequence is 15 residues long. In DNA form, the CDR3 reads TGTGCCAGCAGCTCATCAGGGACAGGGGAACTTGAAGCTTTCTTT. Translation: CASSSSGTGELEAFF.